The 7 T cell receptor beta chains presented below share a single source sample, sequenced in a study of early T cells in non-severe SARS-CoV-2 infection. TCRdb called the 5' RACE reads again in MiXCR, with one record for every CDR3 protein. The data show tens of thousands of distinct CDR3 sequences, with approximately 5.3% seen just once and over 5% held by the top ten. Material: whole blood. The receptor source for this set is an adult who was a healthcare worker with PCR-confirmed SARS-CoV-2 infection or an uninfected control (not recorded which).

This clonotype was seen repeatedly, ten times or more. DNA of the CDR3: TGCAGTGCTAGAGTTTTCCGGGAAGAGACCCAGTACTTC. Translated, it gives CSARVFREETQYF. The rearrangement links TRBV20-1 to TRBJ2-5; no firm D call. Germline V gene data show CDR1 as DFQATT and CDR2 as SNEGSKA (reference sequence). V shed 1 base and J shed 3 bases, with 9 bases lying between them. This CDR3 comprises 13 residues.

This clonotype occurred a few times. The chain carries TRBV27 and TRBJ2-5; D perhaps matches TRBD1 (5 bases). Deletions cut 5 bases from V and 3 bases from J, with 13 bases between. CDR3 length: 14 residues. Looked up from germline, CDR1 is MNHEY and CDR2 is SMNVEV (reference sequence). The CDR3 nucleotides are TGTGCCAGCAGTCCGCAGGGTGGAGAAGAGACCCAGTACTTC. Residues: CASSPQGGEETQYF.

This clonotype came up many times. This rearrangement joins TRBV7-9 to TRBJ2-1, with TRBD1 matching over 8 bases. This CDR3 region has 15 residues. Germline-derived CDR1 and CDR2 are SEHNR and FQNEAQ (reference sequence). With V trimmed by 1 base and J by 5 bases, 4 bases remained unmatched. The CDR3 spells CASSLVGQENNEQFF. The DNA of the CDR3 is TGTGCCAGCAGCTTAGTGGGACAGGAAAACAATGAGCAGTTCTTC.

This clonotype showed up many times. J is TRBJ2-1 and V is TRBV7-2, with TRBD2 matching over 8 bases. Germline CDR1 SGHTA, CDR2 FQGNSA. CDR3 length: 19 amino acids. V lost 1 base and J lost 0; bases outside the gene matches: 11. CDR3 in DNA: TGTGCCAGCAGCTTAGGGTTAGCGGGACCAGCGAGCTCCTACAATGAGCAGTTCTTC. Translated, it gives CASSLGLAGPASSYNEQFF.

At least ten counts were recorded for this clonotype. V gene TRBV19 combines with J gene TRBJ2-3, with D maybe TRBD1 (6 bases). The CDR3 runs 15 residues. Germline CDR1 reads LNHDA; CDR2 reads SQIVND (reference sequence). The ends were cut back, 5 bases at V and 0 bases at J, with 12 bases in the middle. This chain's CDR3 is CASSSLGGSTDTQYF. The CDR3 bases are TGTGCCAGTAGTTCACTAGGGGGTAGCACAGATACGCAGTATTTT.

This clonotype is medium-sized within its sample. V is TRBV9 and J is TRBJ2-7; D gene ambiguous. The CDR3 has 14 amino acids. Germline loops: CDR1 SGDLS, CDR2 YYNGEE. V lost 1 base, J lost 1 base, and 9 bases lay in between. In DNA, the CDR3 is TGTGCCAGCAGCGTATCCCCAGGTTCCTACGAGCAGTACTTC. Translated: CASSVSPGSYEQYF.

This clonotype was picked up many times. The chain has TRBV7-8 and TRBJ1-3, with 11 bases aligning to TRBD1. Germline values: CDR1 SGHVS, CDR2 FQNEAQ. The CDR3 runs to 19 residues. V gave up 1 base and J gave up 1 base; unmatched junction bases: 9. The CDR3 spells CASSLGSTGTGGSGNTIYF. Here the CDR3 DNA reads TGTGCCAGCAGCTTAGGGTCCACTGGGACAGGGGGGTCTGGAAACACCATATATTTT. Combining the CDR3 with reference TRBV7-8 and TRBJ1-3 gives the whole variable domain GAGVSQSPRYKVAKRGQDVALRCDPISGHVSLFWYQQALGQGPEFLTYFQNEAQLDKSGLPSDRFFAERPEGSVSTLKIQRTQQEDSAVYLCASSLGSTGTGGSGNTIYFGEGSWLTVV.